These 21 T cell receptor beta chains came from one sample sequenced in a study of blood T cell repertoires in COVID-19. Assay used: immunoSEQ multiplex PCR; TCRdb lists only in-frame clones, some missing. The sample includes about 100,000 clones, roughly 90% seen only once; the top ten take 0.85% to 1%. Input material: peripheral blood. These receptors were taken from a man aged 60-69 years with acute or convalescent COVID-19.

The rearrangement uses TRBV29-1 and TRBJ1-5, with D maybe TRBD1 (5 bases). Germline CDR1 SQVTM, CDR2 ANQGSEA. The CDR3 has 12 amino acids. Deletions cut 4 bases from V and 4 bases from J, with 8 bases between. CDR3 coding DNA: TGCAGCGTTGGACAGAGAAATCAGCCCCAGCATTTT. It is translated as CSVGQRNQPQHF.

The chain couples TRBV21-1 to TRBJ1-5; TRBD1 was called by the table and not checked on the DNA. TRBV21-1 represents a pseudogene. This CDR3 comprises 14 residues. The CDR3 bases are TGTGCCAGCAGCAAAGCTGCAGGGAATCAGCCCCAGCATTTT. It translates to CASSKAAGNQPQHF.

The chain couples TRBV28 to TRBJ2-7, with D unclear. Germline lookup yields CDR1 MDHEN and CDR2 SYDVKM. Trimming took 4 bases from V and 2 from J, leaving 12 bases between them. This CDR3 is 14 amino acids long. CDR3 coding DNA: TGTGCCAGCAGTTCTACGCTTCCTCCCTACGAGCAGTACTTC. It encodes CASSSTLPPYEQYF. The whole variable domain, remainder taken from reference TRBV28 and TRBJ2-7, is DVKVTQSSRYLVKRTGEKVFLECVQDMDHENMFWYRQDPGLGLRLIYFSYDVKMKEKGDIPEGYSVSREKKERFSLILESASTNQTSMYLCASSSTLPPYEQYFGPGTRLTVT.

The chain is built from TRBV6-5 and TRBJ2-2; perhaps TRBD2 as D (5 bases). The CDR3 is 12 residues long. The germline V and J ends were trimmed by 5 bases and 6 bases, with 7 bases remaining between them. Germline CDR1 MNHEY, CDR2 SVGAGI. The CDR3 nucleotides are TGTGCCAGCAGTACTAGTGCCGGGGAGCTGTTTTTT. Its translation is CASSTSAGELFF.

The chain couples TRBV7-9 to TRBJ2-1; D is possibly TRBD1 (5 bases). The V gene lost 0 bases and the J gene lost 4 bases, with 7 bases spanning the gap. CDR3 size: 14 residues. The germline V gene encodes CDR1 SEHNR and CDR2 FQNEAQ (reference sequence). The CDR3 sequence is CASSLAGPYNEQFF. The CDR3 DNA reads as TGTGCCAGCAGCTTAGCGGGGCCTTACAATGAGCAGTTCTTC.

V is TRBV5-1 and J is TRBJ2-1, with TRBD2 matching 14 bases. CDR3 length: 19 residues. Per germline, CDR1 SGHRS and CDR2 YFSETQ. The trim removed 2 bases at V and 4 bases at J, leaving 11 bases unmatched. DNA for the CDR3: TGCGCCAGCAGCTTAGGACTAGCGGGAGGTATTGGGGTTTACAATGAGCAGTTCTTC. Translated: CASSLGLAGGIGVYNEQFF.

The gene calls are TRBV7-2 and TRBJ2-3; 7 bases align to TRBD1. V lost 5 bases and J lost 4; bases outside the gene matches: 9. The germline gives CDR1 SGHTA, CDR2 FQGNSA. CDR3 length: 15 amino acids. The CDR3 region is CASSLVGTVADTQYF. The CDR3 nucleotides are TGTGCCAGCAGCCTAGTAGGGACAGTAGCAGATACGCAGTATTTT.

The rearrangement links TRBV27 to TRBJ2-7; 7 nucleotides align to TRBD1. The CDR3 consists of 14 residues. V lost 5 bases, J lost 4 bases, and 8 bases stayed unmatched. The germline CDR1 and CDR2 sequences are MNHEY and SMNVEV (reference sequence). CDR3 in DNA: TGTGCCAGCAGTATTGACAGGGTTGGTTACGAGCAGTACTTC. Protein product: CASSIDRVGYEQYF.

V is TRBV28 and J is TRBJ2-6; 9 bases map to TRBD1. In germline, CDR1 is MDHEN, CDR2 SYDVKM. Unmatched junction bases numbered 3, after V lost 3 bases and J lost 0 bases. The CDR3 has 17 amino acids. The CDR3 loop reads CASSLTGGFSGANVLTF. CDR3 in DNA: TGTGCCAGCAGTTTGACAGGGGGTTTCTCTGGGGCCAACGTCCTGACTTTC.

The chain has TRBV14 and TRBJ1-6; D not resolved. Germline lookup yields CDR1 SGHDN and CDR2 FVKESK. Trimming took 5 bases from V and 10 from J, leaving 15 bases between them. This CDR3 spans 14 amino acids. The CDR3 coding sequence is TGTGCCAGCAGCAGTCACGGGGAGAAGTCACCCCTCCACTTT. It encodes CASSSHGEKSPLHF.

The V call is TRBV11-3, the J call TRBJ2-3, with 11 bases lining up with TRBD2. V lost 2 bases to trimming and J lost 6 bases; unmatched junction nucleotides: 1. Germline values: CDR1 SGHNT, CDR2 YENEEA. The CDR3 has 14 amino acids. The CDR3 nucleotides read TGTGCCAGCAGCTTAACTAGCGGGAGCGATACGCAGTATTTT. Residues: CASSLTSGSDTQYF.

This sequence joins TRBV19 and TRBJ1-5, with 10 positions matching TRBD1. With V trimmed by 10 bases and J by 5 bases, 5 bases remained unmatched. The germline gives CDR1 LNHDA, CDR2 SQIVND (reference sequence). The CDR3 sequence is 13 residues long. CDR3 sequence reads: CAIAGTGDQPQHF. The CDR3, as DNA: TGTGCCATTGCCGGGACAGGGGATCAGCCCCAGCATTTT. Supplemented by reference TRBV19 and TRBJ1-5, the full variable domain reads DGGITQSPKYLFRKEGQNVTLSCEQNLNHDAMYWYRQDPGQGLRLIYYSQIVNDFQKGDIAEGYSVSREKKESFPLTVTSAQKNPTAFYLCAIAGTGDQPQHFGDGTRLSIL.

CDR3 region: CASSEFNSRVSAGELFF. The CDR3 bases are TGTGCCAGCAGCGAATTTAATTCCAGGGTGTCGGCCGGGGAGCTGTTTTTT. The chain uses TRBV7-8 and TRBJ2-2; the D gene is possibly TRBD1 (5 bases). The V and J ends lost 5 bases and 6 bases respectively, with 22 bases between them. CDR1 is SGHVS and CDR2 is FQNEAQ in the germline V gene. CDR3 length: 17 residues.

The genes are TRBV9 and TRBJ1-1; 8 nucleotides match TRBD1. CDR1 SGDLS and CDR2 YYNGEE come from the germline V gene. V shed 4 bases, J shed 3 bases, and the junction held 8 bases outside the gene matches. CDR3 length: 15 amino acids. As DNA, the CDR3 is TGTGCCAGCAGCCTTAGGACAGGGTTGGACACTGAAGCTTTCTTT. It codes for CASSLRTGLDTEAFF.

The chain couples TRBV23-1 to TRBJ1-6; D remains unclear. TRBV23-1 is labeled an ORF, and its function is uncertain. This CDR3 contains 11 residues. Trimming left V 8 bases short and J 9 bases short, with 8 bases between. Here the CDR3 reads CASGETSPLHF. The CDR3 region has the DNA TGCGCCAGCGGAGAGACTTCACCCCTCCACTTT.

The CDR3: CASSRTGLGGTGELFF. Written as DNA, the CDR3 is TGTGCCAGCAGCAGGACAGGGCTGGGTGGCACCGGGGAGCTGTTTTTT. The gene calls are TRBV7-3 and TRBJ2-2, with 8 bases lining up with TRBD1. Germline V lookup: CDR1 SGHTA, CDR2 FQGTGA. V dropped 5 bases and J dropped 4; count of bases not matched to a gene: 9. CDR3 length equals 16 residues.

The rearrangement links TRBV6-4 to TRBJ2-3; possible D gene TRBD2, 6 bases. Germline V gene data show CDR1 as MRHNA and CDR2 as SNTAGT. This CDR3 is 15 amino acids long. Trimming took off 5 bases at V and 0 bases at J, with 12 bases between the two ends. The CDR3 reads CASSLDGLSTDTQYF. CDR3 coding DNA: TGTGCCAGCAGTCTTGACGGACTAAGCACAGATACGCAGTATTTT.

This clone has only a few counts. The J gene is TRBJ2-1, the V gene TRBV10-2, with TRBD1 matching 9 bases. The CDR3 covers 14 residues. CDR1 is WSHSY and CDR2 is SAAADI in the germline V gene. Losses at the gene ends were 4 bases for V and 5 bases for J; bases not matched to a gene: 3. The CDR3 protein is CASSGDRDNNEQFF. The CDR3 bases are TGCGCCAGCAGTGGGGACAGGGACAACAATGAGCAGTTCTTC.

The rearrangement links TRBV20-1 to TRBJ2-3; 7 nucleotides agree with TRBD1. The J segment lost 1 base and the V segment lost 3 bases, leaving 10 bases of the junction unmatched. The V gene's germline CDR1 is DFQATT and CDR2 SNEGSKA (reference sequence). CDR3 size: 16 residues. CDR3 in DNA: TGCAGTGCTAGTTATGGACAGGTTGCGGGCACAGATACGCAGTATTTT. This translates into CSASYGQVAGTDTQYF.

The genes are TRBV19 and TRBJ2-1, with 14 bases identical to TRBD2. Germline V gene sequence: CDR1 LNHDA, CDR2 SQIVND (reference sequence). CDR3 length: 15 amino acids. The V segment lost 5 bases and the J segment 8 bases; nucleotides outside the gene matches: 5. The CDR3 DNA is TGTGCCAGTAGTCCAGGACTAGCGGGAGGCCATGAGCAGTTCTTC. Encoded protein: CASSPGLAGGHEQFF.

The V and J genes are TRBV3-1 (or the pseudogene TRBV3-2) and TRBJ1-6; D call uncertain. The CDR3 sequence is 14 residues long. Germline V lookup: CDR1 LGHDT, CDR2 YNNKEL (reference sequence). The V end was cut by 3 bases, the J end by 5 bases, with 8 bases between. The CDR3 region has the DNA TGTGCCAGCAGCCACAGGCAGGATAATTCACCCCTCCACTTT. This sequence encodes CASSHRQDNSPLHF.